Shown below are 10 T cell receptor beta chains from a single sample sequenced in a study of T cell responses to AZD1222 COVID-19 vaccine. TCRdb's copy holds only in-frame clones and misses some; the assay was immunoSEQ multiplex PCR. This sample yields approximately 110,000 clones, of which about 88% are seen a single time; approximately 17% belongs to the top ten. Specimen: peripheral blood, collected on day 0 of AZD1222 vaccination. The receptors stem from an adult in good health.

This chain uses TRBV5-5 with TRBJ1-5; D ambiguous. This CDR3 is 15 amino acids long. Germline V gives CDR1 SGHKS, CDR2 YYEKEE (reference sequence). V gave up 1 base and J gave up 4 bases, with 12 bases separating them. The DNA of the CDR3 is TGTGCCAGCAGCTTGACCGACGCCTTGAATCAGCCCCAGCATTTT. As protein: CASSLTDALNQPQHF.

The genes are TRBV7-2 and TRBJ2-3; a weak D match, TRBD1 (6 bases). Germline CDR1 is SGHTA and CDR2 is FQGNSA. The V gene lost 5 bases and the J gene lost 5 bases, with 26 bases spanning the gap. CDR3 length: 18 amino acids. The CDR3 nucleotides are TGTGCCAGCAGCCCGCGGACAGCTAACCTTCCCTCCGAAGATACGCAGTATTTT. This encodes CASSPRTANLPSEDTQYF.

The chain uses TRBV7-9 and TRBJ2-7, with 9 bases that match TRBD1. Germline assignment: CDR1 SEHNR and CDR2 FQNEAQ (reference sequence). V trimming: 5 bases; J trimming: 5 bases; junction bases outside the gene matches: 7. The CDR3 runs to 14 residues. CDR3 sequence (DNA): TGTGCCAGCAGCCCCGGGACAGGGATTCACGAGCAGTACTTC. Encoded protein: CASSPGTGIHEQYF.

The gene calls are TRBV25-1 and TRBJ1-2, with unresolved D. The V end was cut by 2 bases, the J end by 8 bases, with 12 bases between. CDR1 MGHDK and CDR2 SYGVNS come from the germline V gene. The CDR3 sequence is 13 residues long. The CDR3 is CASSEEPFGGYTF. DNA for the CDR3: TGTGCCAGCAGTGAAGAACCTTTCGGGGGCTACACCTTC.

The chain is built from TRBV5-4 and TRBJ1-2, with a weak D call TRBD1 (5 bases). The CDR3 spans 12 residues. The V gene's germline CDR1 is SGHNT and CDR2 YYREEE (reference sequence). Trimming took 10 bases from V and 4 from J, leaving 14 bases between them. CDR3 nucleotides: TGTGCCGCCGGGTCCGGGGGCTATGGCTACACCTTC. Residues: CAAGSGGYGYTF.

This clone was picked up a small number of times. The rearrangement joins TRBV7-2 to TRBJ1-2; D unresolved. The length of the CDR3 is 15 residues. Germline V gene sequence: CDR1 SGHTA, CDR2 FQGNSA. V was cut by 5 bases and J by 0 bases, with 13 bases left in between. CDR3 loop: CASSPTPGTNYGYTF. The CDR3 DNA reads as TGTGCCAGCAGCCCGACGCCCGGCACTAACTATGGCTACACCTTC. The full variable domain, rest sourced from reference TRBV7-2 and TRBJ1-2, is GAGVSQSPSNKVTEKGKDVELRCDPISGHTALYWYRQSLGQGLEFLIYFQGNSAPDKSGLPSDRFSAERTGGSVSTLTIQRTQQEDSAVYLCASSPTPGTNYGYTFGSGTRLTVV.

The rearrangement joins TRBV3-1 (or the pseudogene TRBV3-2) to TRBJ2-2; no clear D. Germline V gives CDR1 LGHDT, CDR2 YNNKEL (reference sequence). CDR3 length: 13 amino acids. Trimming took 1 base from V and 6 from J, leaving 6 bases between them. CDR3 sequence reads: CASSQGLAGELFF. In DNA form, the CDR3 reads TGTGCCAGCAGCCAAGGGTTGGCCGGGGAGCTGTTTTTT.

This clone was recorded a few times. The genes are TRBV4-2 and TRBJ2-1, with 8 positions matching TRBD2. This CDR3 region has 17 residues. Germline CDR1 is LGHNA and CDR2 is YNFKEQ. The V and J ends lost 0 bases and 9 bases, in that order; junction bases with no gene match: 13. CDR3 protein: CASSQEPTGGPFGEQFF. The CDR3 DNA reads TGTGCCAGCAGCCAAGAGCCCACGGGAGGGCCGTTTGGTGAGCAGTTCTTC.

The V call is TRBV3-1 (or the pseudogene TRBV3-2), the J call TRBJ1-2, with D unclear. This CDR3 comprises 12 residues. Trimming cost V 3 bases and J 8 bases, with 10 bases left between them. Per the germline V gene, CDR1 is LGHDT and CDR2 is YNNKEL (reference sequence). As DNA, the CDR3 is TGTGCCAGCAGCCAGCTGGCGGGCGGCTACACCTTC. Encoded protein: CASSQLAGGYTF.

The chain uses TRBV11-1 and TRBJ1-1, with a weak D call TRBD1 (5 bases). Germline lookup yields CDR1 SGHAT and CDR2 FQDESV (reference sequence). The CDR3 has 15 residues. Trimming took 6 bases from V and 3 from J, leaving 17 bases between them. DNA for the CDR3: TGTGCCAGCAGTTCCCACGGAGGGGAGGACACTGAAGCTTTCTTT. Its protein is CASSSHGGEDTEAFF.